This TCR beta chain was captured by sequencing in a study of T cell repertoires in aging, cancer and after chemotherapy (dated by TCRdb to the late 2010s). About the study as a whole: Donors spanned six age groups from 30 or younger to 70 or older, with at least three individuals per group. Control TCR repertoires from healthy donors were recorded over several months to years, and clear clonal overlap was observed across re-sampling. The cohort comprised 218 cancer patients, some 90 with hematological and 124 with solid cancers, plus 95 healthy donors as a reference group. To examine immunoaging and T cell reconstitution after chemotherapy, the study profiled TCR beta repertoires in peripheral blood from healthy donors and cancer patients. Roughly 9.6 million TCR reads were contained in the full dataset.

The germline V gene sets CDR1 to MNHEY and CDR2 to SVGAGI. Deletion took 4 bases off V and 6 bases off J, with a span of 19 bases between the germline ends. Reading from cysteine to phenylalanine, the CDR3 counts 16 amino acids. Only the CDR3 portion is preserved as DNA: 48 bases, with reading frame beginning at the first base. What the work shows at the level of the full study, not this receptor alone: In healthy donors, the drop in TCR diversity with age came mainly from a loss of richness, whereas in cancer patients a loss of evenness also played a part. In both cancer cohorts, median generation probability rose over the chemotherapy interval, which suggests that the repertoire was reconstituted through rebound thymic output. Compared with age-matched healthy donors, untreated patients with either hematological or solid cancers had significantly lower TCR diversity in the blood along with higher clonality. According to the authors, the repertoire data do not permit conclusions about immunological memory after chemotherapy.

Multiplex touch-down PCR with a mixed TRB-A/B primer pool was used to amplify rearranged TRB sequences covering the V, D and J segments. Two consecutive PCR reactions with Phusion HS II polymerase added Illumina adapters and sample indices to the amplicons. Amplicons were gel-purified using the NucleoSpin Gel and PCR Clean-up kit and were subsequently checked with Qubit and an Agilent 2100 Bioanalyzer. Libraries were sequenced on an Illumina MiSeq using 600-cycle, single-indexed, paired-end runs. As for the original processing: MiXCR versions 2.12 and 3.0.5 were used to process the TRB sequences. A clone was defined as each unique CDR3 nucleotide sequence, and only productive sequences supported by at least two reads were kept. Shannon diversity, evenness, clonality (one minus evenness), and alpha-parameterized diversity profiles from alpha 0 to 5 were included as repertoire metrics. The IGoR algorithm was used to calculate generation probabilities for clones in the paired samples taken before and after chemotherapy. Clones were called with MiXCR by TCRdb after fastp trimmed the public reads at Q25, and only in-frame beta chains were retained. When rows share a CDR3 protein, they turn into one entry using the most common DNA and genes. The V and J calls here are based on TCRdb, not the publication. This sample comprises around 10,000 distinct CDR3 sequences, 38% of them detected only once. Of the sample, about 7.9% falls within the top ten clones.

This clonotype was counted only a few times. Its antigen is currently not known. No qualities accompany the bases; no much larger clone lies one base away. TCR beta rearrangements were amplified from genomic DNA extracted from peripheral blood rather than from sorted cells or RNA. Sequencing used blood. The clonotype was recovered from a human donor in good health. The V gene is TRBV6-5 and the J gene is TRBJ2-1; the D gene cannot be named for sure. For the CDR3, the sequence is CASSSLFRAPRNEQFF. The DNA is as follows: TGTGCCAGCAGTTCCCTTTTTAGGGCCCCCCGCAATGAGCAGTTCTTC.